This TCR beta chain was observed in a study of shared clonotypes between healthy human individuals. Terminally differentiated effector memory CD45RA+ cells were excluded from the naive CD8 cells, which were CD45RO-negative and positively selected for CCR7. Donors comprised healthy HIV-negative adults lacking recent acute infections or vaccinations. Deletions cut 0 bases from V and 1 base from J, with 10 bases between. The CDR3 sequence is 15 residues long. Germline lookup yields CDR1 SGDLS and CDR2 YYNGEE. Sequencing was performed with immunoSEQ multiplex PCR; in TCRdb, only in-frame clones are kept and a portion is missing. In the table there are about 1,900,000 clones, about 95% of which are singletons.

The clonotype was recovered from a man aged 18 to 29 in good health. Specimen: naive CD8+ T cells sorted from blood. The chain combines TRBV9 with TRBJ2-5; D is ambiguous. The CDR3, as DNA: TGTGCCAGCAGCGTAGGGGGTTTCTCCCAAGAGACCCAGTACTTC. Protein product: CASSVGGFSQETQYF. Supplemented by reference TRBV9 and TRBJ2-5, the full variable domain reads DSGVTQTPKHLITATGQRVTLRCSPRSGDLSVYWYQQSLDQGLQFLIQYYNGEERAKGNILERFSAQQFPDLHSELNLSSLELGDSALYFCASSVGGFSQETQYFGPGTRLLVL.